The 19 T cell receptor beta chains in this list originate from one sample, sequenced in a study of blood T cell repertoires in COVID-19. Repertoires were generated with immunoSEQ multiplex PCR, while TCRdb's copy carries only in-frame clones and drops some. The table lists around 140,000 clones, around 88% of them singletons, with less than 5.5% in the top ten. The sample taken for sequencing was peripheral blood. The receptors stem from a man aged 55 to 69 with COVID-19, enrolled during active disease.

The chain recombines TRBV5-6 with TRBJ1-2, with D unresolved. Germline V gives CDR1 SGHDT, CDR2 YYEEEE. The CDR3 covers 15 residues. Trimming removed 0 bases from V and 8 bases from J, with 17 bases in between. CDR3 region: CASSLGTDIAGGYTF. The CDR3 DNA reads as TGTGCCAGCAGCTTGGGGACTGACATCGCCGGCGGCTACACCTTC.

CDR3 in amino acids: CASSSQDGYTF. The CDR3 DNA sequence: TGTGCCAGCAGCTCGCAGGATGGCTACACCTTC. The chain employs TRBV6-5 and TRBJ1-2; D is ambiguous. V gave up 6 bases and J gave up 6 bases, with 8 bases separating them. The CDR3 runs 11 residues. The V gene's germline CDR1 is MNHEY and CDR2 SVGAGI.

This chain connects TRBV28 to TRBJ1-1; TRBD1 matches at 9 bases. Germline values: CDR1 MDHEN, CDR2 SYDVKM. CDR3 length: 15 residues. J was trimmed by 6 bases and V by 6 bases; bases with no gene match: 11. CDR3 loop: CASSLSTGGMAEAFF. DNA for the CDR3: TGTGCCAGCAGCCTATCGACAGGGGGTATGGCTGAAGCTTTCTTT.

The CDR3 region has the DNA TGTGCCACCAGCAGAGATAGGGGGCATTCACCCCTCCACTTT. Translated, it gives CATSRDRGHSPLHF. This rearrangement joins TRBV15 to TRBJ1-6; 7 positions match TRBD1. Germline lookup yields CDR1 LNHNV and CDR2 YYDKDF (reference sequence). This CDR3 has 14 residues. V shed 0 bases and J 8 bases; nucleotides not matched to a gene: 1. The full variable domain, completed using reference TRBV15 and TRBJ1-6, is DAMVIQNPRYQVTQFGKPVTLSCSQTLNHNVMYWYQQKSSQAPKLLFHYYDKDFNNEADTPDNFQSRRPNTSFCFLDIRSPGLGDTAMYLCATSRDRGHSPLHFGNGTRLTVT.

For this clone: Since no conserved phenylalanine or tryptophan closes the CDR3, a read error is the likely cause. It is unclear where the CDR3 begins or ends on the DNA, so no DNA is shown, and the CDR3 is as TCRdb lists it. The chain has TRBV9 and TRBJ1-2. The CDR3 is 10 amino acids long, termini counted. In germline, CDR1 is SGDLS, CDR2 YYNGEE. This chain's CDR3 is CASSLWAGTG.

The chain is built from TRBV5-1 and TRBJ2-2; TRBD1 agrees at 9 bases. CDR1 is SGHRS, CDR2 YFSETQ, per germline. CDR3 size: 16 residues. Trimming cost V 0 bases and J 4 bases; bases outside gene matches: 4. CDR3 amino acids: CASSLERDRVTGELFF. CDR3 DNA: TGCGCCAGCAGCTTGGAGCGGGACAGGGTCACCGGGGAGCTGTTTTTT.

This clone was counted once. DNA of the CDR3: TGTGCCAGCAGCTTAGTGGGGACAGGGGATAATCAGCCCCAGCATTTT. Protein product: CASSLVGTGDNQPQHF. This chain uses TRBV7-9 with TRBJ1-5, with 10 bases lining up with TRBD1. After removal of 1 base from V and 4 bases from J, the junction contained 4 bases not matched to a gene. The germline V gene encodes CDR1 SEHNR and CDR2 FQNEAQ (reference sequence). The CDR3 length is 16 residues. The whole variable domain, remainder taken from reference TRBV7-9 and TRBJ1-5, is DTGVSQNPRHKITKRGQNVTFRCDPISEHNRLYWYRQTLGQGPEFLTYFQNEAQLEKSRLLSDRFSAERPKGSFSTLEIQRTEQGDSAMYLCASSLVGTGDNQPQHFGDGTRLSIL.

This clone was seen a single time. The chain recombines TRBV19 with TRBJ1-3; tentative D call: TRBD1 (5 bases). Germline V lookup: CDR1 LNHDA, CDR2 SQIVND (reference sequence). The length of the CDR3 is 17 residues. Trimming removed 0 bases at V and 0 bases at J, with 12 bases between. CDR3 sequence (DNA): TGTGCCAGTAGTATAGAGGGGGGACGCCTCTCTGGAAACACCATATATTTT. This gives the protein CASSIEGGRLSGNTIYF.

The chain has TRBV19 and TRBJ1-5; perhaps TRBD1 as D (6 bases). The CDR3 runs 14 residues. Germline V gene lookup returns CDR1 LNHDA and CDR2 SQIVND (reference sequence). With 3 bases removed from V and 7 bases from J, the gap between germline ends came to 13 bases. The CDR3: CASSIMGARQPQHF. CDR3 DNA: TGTGCCAGTAGTATTATGGGGGCGCGGCAGCCCCAGCATTTT.

The rearrangement links TRBV7-3 to TRBJ1-1; possible D gene TRBD1, 5 bases. The CDR3 has 14 amino acids. CDR1 SGHTA and CDR2 FQGTGA come from the germline V gene. The V end was cut by 5 bases, the J end by 5 bases, with 15 bases between. The CDR3 DNA sequence: TGTGCCAGCAGCAATGAGGTCGGGGGTACTGAAGCTTTCTTT. Translation: CASSNEVGGTEAFF.

This clone was seen just once. The V and J genes are TRBV19 and TRBJ2-1, with D hard to call. Germline CDR1 reads LNHDA; CDR2 reads SQIVND (reference sequence). CDR3 length: 14 residues. The germline V and J ends were trimmed by 3 bases and 9 bases, with 15 bases remaining between them. CDR3: CASSIGRSSGEQFF. Written as DNA, the CDR3 is TGTGCCAGTAGTATTGGTAGATCTAGTGGTGAGCAGTTCTTC.

V gene TRBV6-1 combines with J gene TRBJ1-5; D is ambiguous. From germline, CDR1 is MNHNS and CDR2 SASEGT. This CDR3 is 13 amino acids long. With 3 bases removed from V and 12 bases from J, the gap between germline ends came to 15 bases. CDR3 region: CASSDPGPDIQHF. CDR3 nucleotides: TGTGCCAGCAGTGATCCAGGCCCCGATATCCAGCATTTT.

The chain uses TRBV19 and TRBJ2-1; no clear D gene. Germline CDR1 is LNHDA and CDR2 is SQIVND (reference sequence). V was pared by 3 bases and J by 8 bases, with 14 bases between. The CDR3 consists of 14 residues. The CDR3 sequence: CASSIQARSYEQFF. The CDR3 DNA follows: TGTGCCAGTAGTATTCAGGCCAGGTCCTATGAGCAGTTCTTC. Together with reference TRBV19 and TRBJ2-1, the CDR3 gives the full variable domain: DGGITQSPKYLFRKEGQNVTLSCEQNLNHDAMYWYRQDPGQGLRLIYYSQIVNDFQKGDIAEGYSVSREKKESFPLTVTSAQKNPTAFYLCASSIQARSYEQFFGPGTRLTVL.

The chain carries TRBV5-6 and TRBJ2-5; possibly TRBD2 for D (6 bases). The CDR3 covers 17 residues. Germline values: CDR1 SGHDT, CDR2 YYEEEE. The V end lost 4 bases, the J end lost 5 bases, and 24 bases lay between the germline ends. CDR3 in DNA: TGTGCCAGCAGCGTCCGGCGGGGCCGAAAGGCACTGGAGACCCAGTACTTC. Protein product: CASSVRRGRKALETQYF.

The chain carries TRBV20-1 and TRBJ1-1; tentatively, D is TRBD1 (5 bases). CDR3 length equals 14 residues. V dropped 3 bases and J dropped 6 bases, with 17 bases sitting between them. Germline assignment: CDR1 DFQATT and CDR2 SNEGSKA (reference sequence). Here the CDR3 reads CSASSISGEPEAFF. CDR3 sequence (DNA): TGCAGTGCTAGTAGTATTTCGGGGGAACCTGAAGCTTTCTTT.

The chain links TRBV6-4 to TRBJ1-2; TRBD1 matches at 8 bases. V lost 8 bases to trimming and J lost 8 bases; unmatched junction nucleotides: 10. There are 13 residues in the CDR3. Germline V gives CDR1 MRHNA, CDR2 SNTAGT. In nucleotides, the CDR3 is TGTGCCAGCTCGACAGGGGCTAACGGAGGCTACACCTTC. Its protein product is CASSTGANGGYTF.

J is TRBJ1-5 and V is TRBV19; 7 bases align to TRBD1. In germline, CDR1 is LNHDA, CDR2 SQIVND (reference sequence). Unmatched junction bases numbered 1, after V lost 2 bases and J lost 3 bases. The CDR3 covers 14 residues. CDR3 nucleotide sequence: TGTGCCAGTAGTATAAGGGGGCCCAATCAGCCCCAGCATTTT. Residues: CASSIRGPNQPQHF.

V and J are TRBV5-1 and TRBJ2-7; no firm D call. Germline values: CDR1 SGHRS, CDR2 YFSETQ. The V gene lost 1 base and the J gene lost 7 bases, with 6 bases spanning the gap. The CDR3 extends over 11 amino acids. The CDR3 DNA sequence: TGCGCCAGCAGCTTGTTCCGGGAGCAGTACTTC. Protein sequence: CASSLFREQYF.

In the case of this clone: This sample also contains other DNA sequences that code for the same CDR3. The chain employs TRBV7-2 and TRBJ1-2, with 8 nucleotides matching TRBD1. The CDR3 totals 13 residues. Germline CDR1 SGHTA, CDR2 FQGNSA. V lost 6 bases to trimming and J lost 7 bases; unmatched junction nucleotides: 7. The CDR3 DNA is TGTGCCAGCAGTTTCGACAGGGGTGGTGGCTACACCTTC. Translating it yields CASSFDRGGGYTF. The whole variable domain, remainder taken from reference TRBV7-2 and TRBJ1-2, is GAGVSQSPSNKVTEKGKDVELRCDPISGHTALYWYRQSLGQGLEFLIYFQGNSAPDKSGLPSDRFSAERTGGSVSTLTIQRTQQEDSAVYLCASSFDRGGGYTFGSGTRLTVV.